This TCR beta chain comes out of a study of blood T cell repertoires in COVID-19. Overall study context: Italy, Spain and the United States were the sources of the convalescent and acute COVID-19 samples. T cells, B-cell-depleted T cells, or PBMCs supplied cDNA or gDNA.

Germline V lookup: CDR1 MGHDK, CDR2 SYGVNS. CDR3 length equals 13 residues. V lost 4 bases and J lost 8; bases outside the gene matches: 5. Original processing notes: Reference gene primer amplification gave estimated nucleated cell counts. Here immunoSEQ multiplex PCR was the method, and the copy in TCRdb shows in-frame clones only, minus some. V, J and clone size are those of that table, while D and trimming were read from the DNA. The sample records tens of thousands of clones, 65% to 85% being singletons. Sequencing was performed on peripheral blood. The origin of this receptor is an older man with acute or convalescent COVID-19. The chain combines TRBV25-1 with TRBJ1-2, with TRBD1 identical over 9 bases. This CDR3 is CASSGGTGWGYTF. The CDR3 DNA reads TGTGCCAGCAGTGGAGGGACAGGGTGGGGCTACACCTTC.